One sample yielded the 13 T cell receptor beta chains listed below, sequenced in a study of human CD8 memory T cell subsets. TCR beta libraries were made by UMI-labeled 5' RACE. TCRdb re-called the 5' RACE reads and shows each CDR3 protein once, DNA omitted. Recorded for this sample: around 20,000 distinct CDR3 sequences. The sequenced material came from CD8+ T cells from PBMCs. These receptors originate from a human donor in good health.

V gene TRBV4-2 combines with J gene TRBJ2-7. The CDR3 is 17 residues long. CDR1 and CDR2 from the germline V gene are LGHNA and YNFKEQ. This chain's CDR3 is CASSQGSDITQKYEQYF.

The chain combines TRBV6-6 with TRBJ1-5; the TRBD1 assignment by TCRdb is unverifiable without DNA. Germline values: CDR1 MNHNY, CDR2 SVGAGI (reference sequence). CDR3 size: 15 residues. The CDR3: CASSYGMGGTQPQHF.

The chain employs TRBV2 and TRBJ2-7; with no DNA, the TCRdb D assignment of TRBD1 cannot be verified. CDR3 length: 14 residues. Per the germline V gene, CDR1 is SNHLY and CDR2 is FYNNEI. The chain's CDR3 is CASYGTGRGYEQYF.

The chain couples TRBV5-1 to TRBJ2-7; TCRdb's assignment of TRBD1 cannot be checked, as there is no DNA. Germline V gene sequence: CDR1 SGHRS, CDR2 YFSETQ. The CDR3 is 15 residues long. CDR3 sequence: CASSPDKGSDKSQYF.

The chain is built from TRBV21-1 and TRBJ2-2; TCRdb selects TRBD2, and the lack of DNA leaves this call unchecked. TRBV21-1 is an annotated pseudogene. The CDR3 covers 16 residues. This CDR3 reads CASSNRTRRRPGSCFF.

The rearrangement links TRBV12-3 or TRBV12-4 to TRBJ1-5; the TCRdb D gene call, TRBD1, has no DNA to confirm it. The CDR3 sequence is 14 residues long. The chain's CDR3 is CASTWTGPNQPQHF.

The CDR3 sequence is CASSSGGTSTDTQCF. The rearrangement links TRBV5-6 to TRBJ2-3. CDR1 and CDR2 (germline): SGHDT, YYEEEE. The CDR3 has 15 amino acids.

The genes are TRBV29-1 and TRBJ1-2; TCRdb designates TRBD1, a call that cannot be tested without DNA. Germline CDR1 and CDR2: SQVTM and ANQGSEA. This CDR3 is built from 12 residues. CDR3 amino acids: CSVGQGIYGYTF.

The chain recombines TRBV28 with TRBJ2-3; absent DNA, TCRdb's TRBD2 call cannot be checked. Per the germline V gene, CDR1 is MDHEN and CDR2 is SYDVKM. This CDR3 spans 18 amino acids. The CDR3 loop is CASSPLKGLAGFTDTQYF.

The rearrangement links TRBV4-3 to TRBJ2-1. This CDR3 is 16 amino acids long. Per the germline V gene, CDR1 is LGHNA and CDR2 is YSLEER. This chain's CDR3 is CASSQVSAGSYNEQFF.

V gene TRBV3-1 combines with J gene TRBJ2-3. The germline gives CDR1 LGHDT, CDR2 YNNKEL (reference sequence). The CDR3 length is 16 residues. The CDR3 is CASSLTADLGTDTQYF.

The chain couples TRBV6-5 to TRBJ2-5. Germline loops: CDR1 MNHEY, CDR2 SVGAGI. CDR3 size: 15 residues. CDR3 protein: CASSYSGGDQETQYF.

This chain links TRBV7-9 with TRBJ1-6; the D gene TCRdb calls, TRBD1, cannot be checked with no DNA. CDR1 is SEHNR, CDR2 FQNEAQ, per germline (reference sequence). There are 14 residues in the CDR3. CDR3 sequence: CASSFTGDGSPLHF.